What follows are 14 T cell receptor beta chains derived from one specimen sequenced in a study of blood T cell repertoires in COVID-19. Profiled with immunoSEQ multiplex PCR; TCRdb holds only in-frame clones, not every one. Among 250,000 to 350,000 clones, 65% to 85% were seen once, and the ten largest hold around 1.6%. Sequenced sample: peripheral blood. These receptors all come from a human donor with COVID-19, enrolled during active disease. The donor label of this sample is uncertain.

This sequence joins TRBV7-3 and TRBJ2-1; 10 bases match TRBD2. CDR1 SGHTA and CDR2 FQGTGA come from the germline V gene. V lost 5 bases, J lost 5 bases, and 9 bases stayed unmatched. This CDR3 spans 16 amino acids. The CDR3 spells CASSQPRTSGHNEQFF. The CDR3 region has the DNA TGTGCCAGCAGCCAGCCCAGGACTAGCGGCCACAATGAGCAGTTCTTC.

There are a few counts of this clone. The chain carries TRBV7-9 and TRBJ2-1; D is unresolved. V shed 3 bases and J shed 5 bases, with 14 bases lying between them. The germline V gene encodes CDR1 SEHNR and CDR2 FQNEAQ (reference sequence). This CDR3 has 15 amino acids. The CDR3 nucleotides are TGTGCCAGCAGCTTTGGCTGGAGACGAAACAATGAGCAGTTCTTC. Amino acid sequence: CASSFGWRRNNEQFF.

The V gene is TRBV28, the J gene TRBJ2-1, with 8 bases matching TRBD2. V shed 8 bases, J shed 0 bases, and the junction held 15 bases outside the gene matches. The CDR3 runs 18 residues. In germline, CDR1 is MDHEN, CDR2 SYDVKM. The CDR3 loop reads CASLGDGAGGSSYNEQFF. The CDR3 DNA is TGTGCCAGCCTGGGGGACGGCGCGGGAGGTAGCTCCTACAATGAGCAGTTCTTC.

The chain uses TRBV27 and TRBJ2-2, with 7 bases aligning to TRBD2. The CDR3 runs 17 residues. The V gene end was trimmed by 6 bases and the J gene end by 2 bases; junction bases not matched to a gene: 12. From germline, CDR1 is MNHEY and CDR2 SMNVEV (reference sequence). The CDR3: CASSQDRGRANTGELFF. The CDR3 bases are TGTGCCAGCAGCCAAGATCGAGGGAGGGCCAACACCGGGGAGCTGTTTTTT.

This clone was counted a few times. This chain connects TRBV4-1 to TRBJ2-7; 13 bases align to TRBD2. Germline V lookup: CDR1 MGHRA, CDR2 YSYEKL. This CDR3 is built from 15 residues. V lost 4 bases and J lost 7; bases outside the gene matches: 7. Written as DNA, the CDR3 is TGCGCCAGCAGCCGGACTAGCGGGAGCTCGGATGAGCAGTACTTC. Translation: CASSRTSGSSDEQYF.

This chain links TRBV30 with TRBJ2-2; weak D call: TRBD1 (5 bases). Germline CDR1 reads GTSNPN; CDR2 reads SVGIG (reference sequence). The ends were cut back, 4 bases at V and 2 bases at J, with 11 bases in the middle. This CDR3 has 14 amino acids. CDR3 coding DNA: TGTGCCTGGAAAGGGGTCCCCAACACCGGGGAGCTGTTTTTT. It specifies CAWKGVPNTGELFF.

Turning to this clone: The germline gene is not matched at one end of the junction; a read error may be the cause. The gene calls are TRBV20-1 and TRBJ2-1, with D possibly matching TRBD2 (6 bases). The CDR3 is 11 residues long. Germline CDR1 and CDR2: DFQATT and SNEGSKA (reference sequence). The CDR3 spells CSAPRDFTRVF. Here the CDR3 DNA reads TGCAGTGCACCTAGGGACTTTACCCGTGTCTTC.

Here the CDR3 reads CAISVPGQGTAGGLHNEQFF. The CDR3 bases are TGTGCCATCAGTGTCCCGGGACAGGGTACGGCGGGAGGGCTCCACAATGAGCAGTTCTTC. J is TRBJ2-1 and V is TRBV10-3; D possibly matches TRBD1 or TRBD2 (9 bases each). Trimming took 4 bases from V and 5 from J, leaving 30 bases between them. The CDR3 spans 20 residues. Germline CDR1 and CDR2: ENHRY and SYGVKD.

The chain has TRBV28 and TRBJ2-3; a weak D match, TRBD1 (5 bases). The CDR3 spans 13 residues. V lost 10 bases and J 1 base, leaving 12 bases between the germline ends. Looked up from germline, CDR1 is MDHEN and CDR2 is SYDVKM. CDR3 bases: TGTGCCACCCTACAACAGGGCACAGATACGCAGTATTTT. Translating it yields CATLQQGTDTQYF.

The V and J genes are TRBV28 and TRBJ2-7; perhaps TRBD2 as D (5 bases). This CDR3 is 15 amino acids long. V was clipped by 4 bases and J by 4 bases, with 17 bases between them. Germline CDR1 reads MDHEN; CDR2 reads SYDVKM. CDR3 sequence reads: CASSSRAGAAYEQYF. The DNA of the CDR3 is TGTGCCAGCAGTTCCCGCGCGGGTGCGGCGTACGAGCAGTACTTC.

The sample holds one count of this clone. The chain uses TRBV11-2 and TRBJ1-4; 8 bases agree with TRBD1. The V segment lost 5 bases and the J segment 7 bases; nucleotides outside the gene matches: 9. The CDR3 is made up of 15 amino acids. The germline V gene has CDR1 SGHAT and CDR2 FQNNGV. The chain's CDR3 is CASSVTRGRVEKLFF. CDR3 nucleotide sequence: TGTGCCAGCAGCGTCACCAGGGGGCGAGTTGAAAAACTGTTTTTT.

The J gene is TRBJ2-3, the V gene TRBV28; TRBD2 might be the D (7 bases). CDR3 length: 16 residues. Germline loops: CDR1 MDHEN, CDR2 SYDVKM. V was pared by 8 bases and J by 6 bases, with 24 bases between. This CDR3 is CASGMTSWEGVDTQYF. The CDR3 DNA is TGTGCCAGCGGAATGACTAGCTGGGAGGGGGTGGATACGCAGTATTTT.

This sequence joins TRBV5-4 and TRBJ1-4, with D possibly matching TRBD1 (6 bases). Germline V gene sequence: CDR1 SGHNT, CDR2 YYREEE (reference sequence). Deletions cut 0 bases from V and 7 bases from J, with 13 bases between. This CDR3 spans 15 amino acids. The DNA for the CDR3 is TGTGCCAGCAGCTTGGATCCAGGGGCAGGTGAAAAACTGTTTTTT. It is translated as CASSLDPGAGEKLFF. The entire variable domain, with the rest obtained from reference TRBV5-4 and TRBJ1-4, is as follows: ETGVTQSPTHLIKTRGQQVTLRCSSQSGHNTVSWYQQALGQGPQFIFQYYREEENGRGNFPPRFSGLQFPNYSSELNVNALELDDSALYLCASSLDPGAGEKLFFGSGTQLSVL.

The CDR3 here is CASRGRLYEQYF. The CDR3 DNA reads TGTGCCAGCAGGGGCCGTCTCTACGAGCAGTACTTC. The chain is built from TRBV28 and TRBJ2-7; D remains ambiguous. Trimming pared 6 bases from V and 3 bases from J, leaving 9 bases between. Germline CDR1 MDHEN, CDR2 SYDVKM. The CDR3 length is 12 residues. Full variable domain (rest looked up from reference TRBV28 and TRBJ2-7): DVKVTQSSRYLVKRTGEKVFLECVQDMDHENMFWYRQDPGLGLRLIYFSYDVKMKEKGDIPEGYSVSREKKERFSLILESASTNQTSMYLCASRGRLYEQYFGPGTRLTVT.